These T cell receptor beta chains were read from a single sample in a study of T cell responses to AZD1222 COVID-19 vaccine. Sequenced by immunoSEQ multiplex PCR; TCRdb stores in-frame clones only, minus some. The data contain 100,000 to 150,000 clones, around 89% of them singletons. This specimen was peripheral blood, taken on day 0 of AZD1222 vaccination. The receptors derive from an adult in good health. The CDR3 runs from the conserved cysteine through the conserved F or W. Fields, in order: clone size, V gene, J gene, D gene, CDR3 DNA, CDR3 protein. A D gene is named only where the DNA matches it firmly. Not every row has a clone size; where given, it reads once, few, many or a size class.

clone_size: .; v_call: TRBV21-1; j_call: TRBJ1-5; d_call: .; cdr3_nt: TGTGCCAGCAGCCCGCGAATGGGTTCGTCGCCCCAGCATTTT; cdr3_aa: CASSPRMGSSPQHF
clone_size: .; v_call: TRBV9; j_call: TRBJ1-5; d_call: .; cdr3_nt: TGTGCCAGCAGTTCTAGTAGGACAGTAAACCAGCCCCAGCATTTT; cdr3_aa: CASSSSRTVNQPQHF
clone_size: .; v_call: TRBV6-5; j_call: TRBJ2-7; d_call: .; cdr3_nt: TGTGCCAGCAGTTACGAGGGGATGACCAACGAGCAGTACTTC; cdr3_aa: CASSYEGMTNEQYF
clone_size: .; v_call: TRBV3-1/TRBV3-2; j_call: TRBJ2-3; d_call: .; cdr3_nt: TGTGCCAGCAGCCTAAAGATGGATACGCAGTATTTT; cdr3_aa: CASSLKMDTQYF
clone_size: .; v_call: TRBV3-1/TRBV3-2; j_call: TRBJ2-2; d_call: .; cdr3_nt: TGTGCCAGCAGCCAAGATCACTCGGTCACCGGGGAGCTGTTTTTT; cdr3_aa: CASSQDHSVTGELFF
clone_size: few; v_call: TRBV27; j_call: TRBJ1-4; d_call: .; cdr3_nt: TGTGCCAGCAGTCTAATACAGTCAACTAATGAAAAACTGTTTTTT; cdr3_aa: CASSLIQSTNEKLFF
clone_size: .; v_call: TRBV28; j_call: TRBJ2-3; d_call: .; cdr3_nt: TGTGCCAGCAGTTTACCGACTGGTTCTGGCACAGATACGCAGTATTTT; cdr3_aa: CASSLPTGSGTDTQYF
clone_size: .; v_call: TRBV27; j_call: TRBJ2-1; d_call: .; cdr3_nt: TGTGCCAGCAGTTTAAGTACTGTCAATGAGCAGTTCTTC; cdr3_aa: CASSLSTVNEQFF
clone_size: .; v_call: TRBV5-6; j_call: TRBJ1-2; d_call: .; cdr3_nt: TGTGCCAGCAGCTTGGAGGGTCAAGGGGAGGGTTATGGCTACACCTTC; cdr3_aa: CASSLEGQGEGYGYTF
clone_size: .; v_call: TRBV19; j_call: TRBJ2-6; d_call: .; cdr3_nt: TGTGCCAGTAGTATGGGAACTGGGGCCAACGTCCTGACTTTC; cdr3_aa: CASSMGTGANVLTF
clone_size: .; v_call: TRBV10-2; j_call: TRBJ2-7; d_call: .; cdr3_nt: TGCGCCAGCGGGAACATCTCCTACGAGCAGTACTTC; cdr3_aa: CASGNISYEQYF
clone_size: .; v_call: TRBV4-2; j_call: TRBJ2-1; d_call: .; cdr3_nt: TGTGCCAGCAGCCAAGCGGGGTTGAATGAGCAGTTCTTC; cdr3_aa: CASSQAGLNEQFF
clone_size: .; v_call: TRBV11-2; j_call: TRBJ2-1; d_call: TRBD2; cdr3_nt: TGTGCCAGCAGCCCAAGAGCGGGAGGGAAGAACAATGAGCAGTTCTTC; cdr3_aa: CASSPRAGGKNNEQFF
clone_size: .; v_call: TRBV21-1; j_call: TRBJ2-7; d_call: .; cdr3_nt: TGTGCCAGCAGCAAGGCGATAGCGGGGAGTTCGTACGAGCAGTACTTC; cdr3_aa: CASSKAIAGSSYEQYF
clone_size: .; v_call: TRBV7-2; j_call: TRBJ2-1; d_call: .; cdr3_nt: TGTGCCAGCAGCTTGATGACGCCAAATGAGCAGTTCTTC; cdr3_aa: CASSLMTPNEQFF
clone_size: once; v_call: TRBV10-3; j_call: TRBJ1-1; d_call: .; cdr3_nt: TGTGCCATCAGTGTCCAAGGGGGGAGCGTCTTT; cdr3_aa: CAISVQGGSVF
clone_size: few; v_call: TRBV4-3; j_call: TRBJ1-3; d_call: .; cdr3_nt: TGCGCCAGCAGCCCTTACAGCGGAAACACCATATATTTT; cdr3_aa: CASSPYSGNTIYF
clone_size: .; v_call: TRBV6-1; j_call: TRBJ1-2; d_call: .; cdr3_nt: TGTGCCAGCAGTGAGTGGACTCCGCAAACGCCATCCTATGGCTACACCTTC; cdr3_aa: CASSEWTPQTPSYGYTF
clone_size: .; v_call: TRBV9; j_call: TRBJ1-3; d_call: .; cdr3_nt: TGTGCCAGCAGCGTAGAAAAAGGGGGACGGTTCTCTGGAAACACCATATATTTT; cdr3_aa: CASSVEKGGRFSGNTIYF
clone_size: .; v_call: TRBV21-1; j_call: TRBJ2-5; d_call: .; cdr3_nt: TGTGCCAGCAGCGTAAGAACAGGGGGCAGGGGACAAGAGACCCAGTACTTC; cdr3_aa: CASSVRTGGRGQETQYF